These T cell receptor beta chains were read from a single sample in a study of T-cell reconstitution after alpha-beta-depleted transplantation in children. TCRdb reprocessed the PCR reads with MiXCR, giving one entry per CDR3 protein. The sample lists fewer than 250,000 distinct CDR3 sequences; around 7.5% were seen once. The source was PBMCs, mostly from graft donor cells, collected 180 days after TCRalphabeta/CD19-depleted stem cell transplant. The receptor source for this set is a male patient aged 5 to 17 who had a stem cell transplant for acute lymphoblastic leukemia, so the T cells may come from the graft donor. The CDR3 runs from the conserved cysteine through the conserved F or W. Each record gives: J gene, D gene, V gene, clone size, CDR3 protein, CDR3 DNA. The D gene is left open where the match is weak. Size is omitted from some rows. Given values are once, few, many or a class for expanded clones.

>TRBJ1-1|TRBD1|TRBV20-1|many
CSARQTGVTEAFF
TGCAGTGCTAGACAAACAGGGGTCACTGAAGCTTTCTTT
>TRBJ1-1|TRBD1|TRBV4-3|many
CASSQGTGTGTILNTEAFF
TGCGCCAGCAGCCAAGGCACCGGGACAGGGACCATCCTGAACACTGAAGCTTTCTTT
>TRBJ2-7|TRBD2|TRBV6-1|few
CASRRAGGPYEQYF
TGTGCCAGCCGGAGGGCGGGAGGGCCTTACGAGCAGTACTTC
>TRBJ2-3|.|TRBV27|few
CASSLSVRSTDTQYF
TGTGCCAGCAGTTTATCAGTTCGTAGCACAGATACGCAGTATTTT
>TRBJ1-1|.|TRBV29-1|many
CSVVGITHTEAFF
TGCAGCGTTGTGGGTATTACCCACACTGAAGCTTTCTTT
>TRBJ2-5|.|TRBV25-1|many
CASSDGETQYF
TGTGCCAGCAGTGATGGGGAGACCCAGTACTTC
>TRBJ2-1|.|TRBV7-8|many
CASSFTSEGQFF
TGTGCCAGCAGCTTCACATCGGAGGGGCAGTTCTTC
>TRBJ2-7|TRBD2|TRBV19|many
CASRGLSPYEQYF
TGTGCCAGTAGGGGACTATCTCCCTACGAGCAGTACTTC
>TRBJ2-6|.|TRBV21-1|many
CASSKVGQGASGANVLTF
.
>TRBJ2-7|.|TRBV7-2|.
CASSRNCEQYF
TGTGCCAGCAGTCGGAACTGCGAGCAGTACTTC
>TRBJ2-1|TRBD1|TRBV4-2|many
CASSQTQGSSYNEQFF
TGTGCCAGCAGCCAAACACAGGGGAGCTCCTACAATGAGCAGTTCTTC
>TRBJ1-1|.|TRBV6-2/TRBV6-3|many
CASSPRGHLNTEAFF
TGTGCCAGCAGCCCCCGGGGGCATTTGAACACTGAAGCTTTCTTT
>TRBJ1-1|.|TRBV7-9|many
CASSLAGDRPNTEAFF
TGTGCCAGCAGCTTGGCGGGGGACCGCCCTAACACTGAAGCTTTCTTT
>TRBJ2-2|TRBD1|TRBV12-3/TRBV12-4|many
CASSLGTGVTGELFF
TGTGCCAGCAGTTTAGGGACAGGGGTCACCGGGGAGCTGTTTTTT
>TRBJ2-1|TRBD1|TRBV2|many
CASTDGTGVYNEQFF
TGTGCCAGCACCGACGGGACAGGGGTCTACAATGAGCAGTTCTTC